Below, 29 T cell receptor beta chains from the same sample are listed, as sequenced in a study of blood T cell repertoires in COVID-19. Here immunoSEQ multiplex PCR was the method, and the copy in TCRdb shows in-frame clones only, minus some. The sample has about 200,000 clones, around 84% seen once. Sequenced sample: peripheral blood. Every receptor here comes from a middle-aged man with acute or convalescent COVID-19.

V gene TRBV6-6 combines with J gene TRBJ2-1, with TRBD2 matching over 13 bases. In germline, CDR1 is MNHNY, CDR2 SVGAGI (reference sequence). Unmatched junction bases numbered 4, after V lost 6 bases and J lost 14 bases. The CDR3 has 12 residues. This chain's CDR3 is CASSTGTSGEFF. The CDR3 DNA reads TGTGCCAGCAGCACCGGGACTAGCGGGGAGTTCTTC.

The rearrangement joins TRBV11-2 to TRBJ1-1; D is undetermined. V shed 1 base and J shed 4 bases, with 10 bases lying between them. The CDR3 length is 14 residues. Per the germline V gene, CDR1 is SGHAT and CDR2 is FQNNGV. CDR3 sequence reads: CASSLVEGFTEAFF. CDR3 DNA: TGTGCCAGCAGCTTAGTCGAGGGATTCACTGAAGCTTTCTTT.

This chain joins TRBV5-1 and TRBJ1-6; TRBD1 matches 7 bases. The CDR3 sequence is 14 residues long. Germline lookup yields CDR1 SGHRS and CDR2 YFSETQ. V shed 4 bases, J shed 5 bases, and the junction held 3 bases outside the gene matches. The CDR3 loop reads CASSTGTDNSPLHF. In DNA, the CDR3 is TGCGCCAGCAGCACCGGGACAGATAATTCACCCCTCCACTTT.

The chain employs TRBV5-1 and TRBJ1-1; no clear D. With 0 bases removed from V and 1 base from J, the gap between germline ends came to 10 bases. CDR3 size: 15 residues. From germline, CDR1 is SGHRS and CDR2 YFSETQ. The CDR3 region is CASSLGATGNTEAFF. CDR3 sequence (DNA): TGCGCCAGCAGCTTGGGTGCCACTGGGAACACTGAAGCTTTCTTT.

J is TRBJ2-7 and V is TRBV10-3; a weak D match, TRBD1 (7 bases). V was cut by 6 bases and J by 3 bases, with 24 bases left in between. CDR1 is ENHRY and CDR2 is SYGVKD in the germline V gene. The CDR3 contains 17 residues. CDR3 protein: CAISRTGPPRGLYEQYF. The DNA of the CDR3 is TGTGCCATCAGCAGGACAGGCCCACCGCGGGGTCTCTACGAGCAGTACTTC.

This clone was seen only once. The J gene is TRBJ1-6, the V gene TRBV27, with D perhaps matching TRBD1 (5 bases). The germline V and J ends were trimmed by 6 bases and 4 bases, with 19 bases remaining between them. This CDR3 has 17 residues. Germline values: CDR1 MNHEY, CDR2 SMNVEV (reference sequence). The DNA for the CDR3 is TGTGCCAGCAGCCCCCCCGCCCAGGGCGGATATAATTCACCCCTCCACTTT. Its protein is CASSPPAQGGYNSPLHF.

The chain combines TRBV6-5 with TRBJ2-7; maybe TRBD1 (6 bases). The length of the CDR3 is 13 residues. With 10 bases removed from V and 9 bases from J, the gap between germline ends came to 22 bases. CDR1 and CDR2 from the germline V gene are MNHEY and SVGAGI. The CDR3 DNA reads TGTGCCACGCTCCCGGGACAAGGAAGGGGGCAGTACTTC. Its protein product is CATLPGQGRGQYF.

This chain links TRBV30 with TRBJ1-3; D is unclear. Germline V gene data show CDR1 as GTSNPN and CDR2 as SVGIG (reference sequence). Between the trimmed V and J ends, which lost 5 bases and 4 bases, there was a span of 9 bases. The CDR3 has 12 amino acids. For the CDR3, the DNA is TGTGCCTGGGGGAGCCGGGGAAACACCATATATTTT. Residues: CAWGSRGNTIYF. The variable domain in full, completed from reference TRBV30 and TRBJ1-3, reads SQTIHQWPATLVQPVGSPLSLECTVEGTSNPNLYWYRQAAGRGLQLLFYSVGIGQISSEVPQNLSASRPQDRQFILSSKKLLLSDSGFYLCAWGSRGNTIYFGEGSWLTVV.

This clone turned up a few times. This rearrangement joins TRBV5-1 to TRBJ1-2; D is perhaps TRBD1 (5 bases). This CDR3 has 17 residues. Germline CDR1 is SGHRS and CDR2 is YFSETQ. The V end was cut by 1 base, the J end by 0 bases, with 16 bases between. This CDR3 is CASSLRRQSSTNYGYTF. DNA for the CDR3: TGCGCCAGCAGCTTGCGGAGACAGAGCTCAACTAACTATGGCTACACCTTC.

This clone appeared once. The V and J genes are TRBV19 and TRBJ2-2; 12 bases match TRBD1. With V trimmed by 5 bases and J by 7 bases, 17 bases remained unmatched. Per the germline V gene, CDR1 is LNHDA and CDR2 is SQIVND (reference sequence). CDR3 length: 19 amino acids. CDR3 region: CASSVLRPGQGARSGELFF. CDR3 coding DNA: TGTGCCAGTAGTGTCCTCCGACCGGGACAGGGGGCGCGGAGCGGGGAGCTGTTTTTT.

V is TRBV19 and J is TRBJ1-1, with D possibly TRBD1 on 5 matching bases. V lost 3 bases to trimming and J lost 1 base, with 12 bases between them. The CDR3 spans 15 residues. The germline CDR1 and CDR2 sequences are LNHDA and SQIVND (reference sequence). This chain's CDR3 is CASSILGGSNTEAFF. CDR3 bases: TGTGCCAGTAGTATCCTCGGGGGTTCGAACACTGAAGCTTTCTTT.

The CDR3 nucleotides are TGTGCCAGCAGTCTACTAGCGGCGTTTAGCACAGATACGCAGTATTTT. The encoded protein is CASSLLAAFSTDTQYF. This chain connects TRBV6-2 or TRBV6-3 to TRBJ2-3, with 8 bases lining up with TRBD2. Losses at the gene ends were 5 bases for V and 0 bases for J; bases not matched to a gene: 7. Germline lookup yields CDR1 MNHEY and CDR2 SVGEGT. This CDR3 has 16 amino acids.

The chain uses TRBV12-3 or TRBV12-4 and TRBJ2-5; weak D call: TRBD2 (5 bases). This CDR3 spans 13 amino acids. V was pared by 4 bases and J by 2 bases, with 8 bases between. DNA for the CDR3: TGTGCCAGCAGTTCGGGAAGACAAGAGACCCAGTACTTC. Translation gives CASSSGRQETQYF.

This clone occurred many times. The V gene is TRBV19, the J gene TRBJ2-4; D is possibly TRBD1 (6 bases). V was cut by 5 bases and J by 0 bases, with 20 bases left in between. In germline, CDR1 is LNHDA, CDR2 SQIVND (reference sequence). The CDR3 is 18 amino acids. The CDR3 protein is CASSGGRALLLAKNIQYF. CDR3 coding DNA: TGTGCCAGTAGTGGGGGCAGGGCGCTCCTTCTAGCCAAAAACATTCAGTACTTC.

The rearrangement joins TRBV5-1 to TRBJ2-2; 9 positions match TRBD1. This CDR3 region has 16 residues. Germline CDR1 and CDR2: SGHRS and YFSETQ. Trimming removed 6 bases from V and 6 bases from J; junction bases left unmatched: 12. The CDR3 is CASTRTGGFSAGELFF. The CDR3 DNA is TGCGCCAGCACCCGTACAGGGGGCTTTTCCGCCGGGGAGCTGTTTTTT.

This rearrangement joins TRBV5-1 to TRBJ1-1; D is uncertain. The CDR3 is 13 amino acids. CDR1 is SGHRS and CDR2 is YFSETQ in the germline V gene. Trimming stripped 4 bases from V and 4 bases from J, with 11 bases between. CDR3: CASSPAGSTEAFF. CDR3 in DNA: TGCGCCAGCAGCCCGGCGGGGTCCACTGAAGCTTTCTTT.

This sequence joins TRBV29-1 and TRBJ1-1, with 7 bases that match TRBD1. The V and J ends lost 6 bases and 1 base, in that order; junction bases with no gene match: 5. Germline V gene sequence: CDR1 SQVTM, CDR2 ANQGSEA. This CDR3 comprises 13 residues. DNA of the CDR3: TGCAGCGTGCAGCGGACAGGGAACACTGAAGCTTTCTTT. This encodes CSVQRTGNTEAFF.

This chain connects TRBV11-1 to TRBJ1-1; D call uncertain. V lost 1 base and J 3 bases, leaving 9 bases between the germline ends. From germline, CDR1 is SGHAT and CDR2 FQDESV (reference sequence). CDR3 length: 14 residues. CDR3: CASSLGIRYTEAFF. As DNA, the CDR3 is TGTGCCAGCAGCTTAGGTATCAGGTACACTGAAGCTTTCTTT.

This chain uses TRBV5-1 with TRBJ2-2; D not certain. Germline CDR1 and CDR2: SGHRS and YFSETQ. The V end was cut by 0 bases, the J end by 1 base, with 4 bases between. CDR3 length: 14 amino acids. CDR3: CASSLAKNTGELFF. DNA of the CDR3: TGCGCCAGCAGCTTGGCCAAGAACACCGGGGAGCTGTTTTTT.

The chain joins TRBV11-2 to TRBJ1-1; the D is unclear. Trimming removed 1 base from V and 1 base from J, with 13 bases in between. Germline V gene sequence: CDR1 SGHAT, CDR2 FQNNGV. The CDR3 covers 16 residues. The CDR3 spells CASSLGVGLRNTEAFF. CDR3 nucleotide sequence: TGTGCCAGCAGCTTAGGAGTCGGTTTACGGAACACTGAAGCTTTCTTT.

The chain combines TRBV6-1 with TRBJ1-1; D is perhaps TRBD1 (5 bases). Per the germline V gene, CDR1 is MNHNS and CDR2 is SASEGT. Trimming removed 4 bases at V and 0 bases at J, with 15 bases between. This CDR3 comprises 16 residues. The CDR3 spells CASSGQGGVLNTEAFF. DNA for the CDR3: TGTGCCAGCAGTGGTCAGGGAGGGGTTCTGAACACTGAAGCTTTCTTT.

The gene calls are TRBV24-1 and TRBJ1-1; 8 positions agree with TRBD1. The CDR3 length is 13 residues. V gave up 9 bases and J gave up 5 bases; unmatched junction bases: 7. CDR1 and CDR2 from the germline V gene are KGHDR and SFDVKD. Here the CDR3 reads CATHQGARTEAFF. CDR3 DNA sequence: TGTGCCACCCATCAGGGGGCGCGGACTGAAGCTTTCTTT.

This chain links TRBV6-6 with TRBJ1-1; no clear D. The CDR3 spans 12 residues. Germline assignment: CDR1 MNHNY and CDR2 SVGAGI (reference sequence). Trimming stripped 6 bases from V and 11 bases from J, with 16 bases between. Here the CDR3 reads CASSPVHPRAFF. CDR3 nucleotide sequence: TGTGCCAGCAGCCCCGTACACCCTAGGGCTTTCTTT.

The chain couples TRBV30 to TRBJ1-1; D remains ambiguous. Trimming cost V 3 bases and J 7 bases, with 9 bases left between them. CDR3 length: 11 amino acids. Germline V lookup: CDR1 GTSNPN, CDR2 SVGIG (reference sequence). The CDR3 loop reads CAWSGGSEAFF. The CDR3 DNA is TGTGCCTGGAGCGGCGGGAGTGAAGCTTTCTTT.

This sequence joins TRBV27 and TRBJ2-1, with a weak D call TRBD2 (6 bases). The CDR3 loop spans 16 amino acids. Germline values: CDR1 MNHEY, CDR2 SMNVEV (reference sequence). V was clipped by 2 bases and J by 4 bases, with 15 bases between them. The CDR3 region is CASSLEGIGRYNEQFF. As DNA, the CDR3 is TGTGCCAGCAGTTTAGAGGGCATCGGGAGATACAATGAGCAGTTCTTC.

V is TRBV5-1 and J is TRBJ1-1, with 9 bases matching TRBD1. CDR1 and CDR2 (germline): SGHRS, YFSETQ. V lost 3 bases and J lost 1; bases outside the gene matches: 7. CDR3 length: 16 amino acids. In DNA, the CDR3 is TGCGCCAGCAGCTCGGCCGGGACAGGGTCGAACACTGAAGCTTTCTTT. Its protein product is CASSSAGTGSNTEAFF. Filled out from reference TRBV5-1 and TRBJ1-1, the complete variable domain reads KAGVTQTPRYLIKTRGQQVTLSCSPISGHRSVSWYQQTPGQGLQFLFEYFSETQRNKGNFPGRFSGRQFSNSRSEMNVSTLELGDSALYLCASSSAGTGSNTEAFFGQGTRLTVV.

The chain joins TRBV9 to TRBJ1-2; no definite D call. V was cut by 4 bases and J by 4 bases, with 14 bases left in between. CDR3 size: 14 residues. CDR1 and CDR2 (germline): SGDLS, YYNGEE. The CDR3 sequence is CASSPPPAGYGYTF. The DNA for the CDR3 is TGTGCCAGCAGCCCTCCGCCCGCGGGCTATGGCTACACCTTC. Complete variable domain (other parts from reference TRBV9 and TRBJ1-2): DSGVTQTPKHLITATGQRVTLRCSPRSGDLSVYWYQQSLDQGLQFLIQYYNGEERAKGNILERFSAQQFPDLHSELNLSSLELGDSALYFCASSPPPAGYGYTFGSGTRLTVV.

The chain employs TRBV2 and TRBJ1-2; TRBD1 matches 8 bases. J gave up 5 bases and V 4 bases, and 6 bases lay outside the gene matches. Germline lookup yields CDR1 SNHLY and CDR2 FYNNEI. This CDR3 is 14 amino acids long. The CDR3 DNA reads as TGTGCCAGCAGTGCACAGGGGGAGGGGTATGGCTACACCTTC. This encodes CASSAQGEGYGYTF.

The CDR3 here is CASSARGTNTGELFF. The CDR3 region has the DNA TGTGCCAGCAGCGCTAGGGGGACGAACACCGGGGAGCTGTTTTTT. The V and J genes are TRBV11-3 and TRBJ2-2; weak D call: TRBD1 (6 bases). Germline V gives CDR1 SGHNT, CDR2 YENEEA. Deletions cut 5 bases from V and 0 bases from J, with 10 bases between. The CDR3 length is 15 residues.